The 10 T cell receptor beta chains below all came from one sample that was sequenced in a study of regulatory and conventional T cells in RAG deficiency (dated by TCRdb to the late 2010s). Before genomic DNA extraction, conventional CD4+ T cells were purified from blood as CD25-low CD127-high cells. The library came from the immunoSEQ multiplex PCR assay. Not all clones reach the TCRdb copy of this immuneACCESS table, which keeps in-frame sequences only. Checked studies attribute under half of the gap to unresolved V genes and leave the rest unexplained. The sample table shows 45,000 or so clones, and about 87% are seen once. The biggest ten clones account for about 0.53% of the sample. This sample also appeared in a second study, on regulatory T cells. From that second study: The multiplex PCR relied on 52 forward TRBV primers and 13 reverse TRBJ primers, and amplification bias was corrected through assay-based and computational methods.

Sequencing used CD4+ effector T cells sorted from blood. Every receptor here comes from a human donor in good health.

This clone was recorded once. CDR3 sequence reads: CASSLYGLNTEAFF. DNA of the CDR3: TGTGCCAGCAGCCTGTATGGATTGAACACTGAAGCTTTCTTT. This chain uses TRBV6-1 with TRBJ1-1; D gene ambiguous. This CDR3 has 14 residues. Per germline, CDR1 MNHNS and CDR2 SASEGT. The V and J ends lost 6 bases and 0 bases respectively, with 11 bases between them.

As DNA, the CDR3 is TGTGCCAGCAGCTTAGTAGGTCAGTTCTACGAGCAGTACTTC. Translated, it gives CASSLVGQFYEQYF. This sequence joins TRBV7-2 and TRBJ2-7; D is undetermined. Trimming removed 1 base from V and 3 bases from J, with 10 bases in between. The germline V gene encodes CDR1 SGHTA and CDR2 FQGNSA. The CDR3 has 14 residues.

This sequence joins TRBV11-3 and TRBJ2-2; 8 bases are a match to TRBD2. The trim removed 5 bases at V and 5 bases at J, leaving 7 bases unmatched. Germline CDR1 reads SGHNT; CDR2 reads YENEEA. There are 15 residues in the CDR3. In DNA form, the CDR3 reads TGTGCCAGCAGCGGAGCGGGAGTATATACCGGGGAGCTGTTTTTT. It codes for CASSGAGVYTGELFF.

Written as DNA, the CDR3 is TGTGCCAGCAGTACCAAACAGGGGAGCACTGAAGCTTTCTTT. Encoded protein: CASSTKQGSTEAFF. V and J are TRBV27 and TRBJ1-1; 7 nucleotides agree with TRBD1. The CDR3 is made up of 14 amino acids. Germline CDR1 and CDR2: MNHEY and SMNVEV (reference sequence). V dropped 5 bases and J dropped 4; count of bases not matched to a gene: 7.

This chain uses TRBV5-1 with TRBJ2-3; the D gene is possibly TRBD1 (6 bases). This CDR3 is built from 15 residues. The V end lost 7 bases, the J end lost 0 bases, and 15 bases lay between the germline ends. The germline V gene encodes CDR1 SGHRS and CDR2 YFSETQ. CDR3 in amino acids: CASVRTVTSTDTQYF. In DNA, the CDR3 is TGCGCCAGCGTTAGGACAGTAACTAGCACAGATACGCAGTATTTT.

In its sample, this clone was seen a few times. The chain carries TRBV19 and TRBJ1-3; D remains ambiguous. Between the trimmed V and J ends, which lost 7 bases and 0 bases, there was a span of 7 bases. Germline CDR1 reads LNHDA; CDR2 reads SQIVND (reference sequence). The CDR3 runs 13 residues. The CDR3 here is CASKSFSGNTIYF. The CDR3, as DNA: TGTGCCAGTAAATCCTTCTCTGGAAACACCATATATTTT.

This rearrangement joins TRBV7-3 to TRBJ2-2; D may be TRBD1 (6 bases). CDR1 is SGHTA and CDR2 is FQGTGA in the germline V gene. The CDR3 has 17 amino acids. Trimming cost V 6 bases and J 2 bases, with 19 bases left between them. The CDR3 DNA is TGTGCCAGCAGTCGATCCGGGACACCACTTAACACCGGGGAGCTGTTTTTT. Protein: CASSRSGTPLNTGELFF.

The rearrangement joins TRBV5-1 to TRBJ2-3; no clear D gene. Per germline, CDR1 SGHRS and CDR2 YFSETQ. The CDR3 loop spans 15 amino acids. V lost 4 bases and J lost 1, with 13 bases in between. CDR3: CASSVGVPGTDTQYF. CDR3 nucleotide sequence: TGCGCCAGCAGCGTAGGAGTCCCTGGCACAGATACGCAGTATTTT.

The V and J genes are TRBV7-2 and TRBJ1-1; 7 bases map to TRBD1. The V and J ends lost 5 bases and 0 bases, in that order; junction bases with no gene match: 6. The CDR3 has 15 residues. Per the germline V gene, CDR1 is SGHTA and CDR2 is FQGNSA. CDR3 in amino acids: CASSLQGGMNTEAFF. The CDR3 region has the DNA TGTGCCAGCAGCCTTCAGGGGGGAATGAACACTGAAGCTTTCTTT.

This chain connects TRBV19 to TRBJ2-7, with 10 nucleotides matching TRBD1. This CDR3 is 15 amino acids long. V shed 4 bases, J shed 4 bases, and the junction held 7 bases outside the gene matches. CDR1 is LNHDA and CDR2 is SQIVND in the germline V gene (reference sequence). In DNA form, the CDR3 reads TGTGCCAGTAGTACCGACAGGGGGCCGACTTACGAGCAGTACTTC. Translation: CASSTDRGPTYEQYF. The whole variable domain, remainder taken from reference TRBV19 and TRBJ2-7, is DGGITQSPKYLFRKEGQNVTLSCEQNLNHDAMYWYRQDPGQGLRLIYYSQIVNDFQKGDIAEGYSVSREKKESFPLTVTSAQKNPTAFYLCASSTDRGPTYEQYFGPGTRLTVT.